The clone carrying this T cell receptor (beta chain) showed up just a few times. Its antigen remains unknown. The same CDR3 can be traced to other DNA sequences in this sample. These data originate in a study of shared clonotypes between healthy human individuals. Study as a whole: Donors had three CD4 naive, three CD4 memory, two CD8 naive and one CD8 memory plate apiece.

This CDR3 is 13 amino acids long. The germline V and J ends were trimmed by 2 bases and 2 bases, with 6 bases remaining between them. Germline V gives CDR1 MGHRA, CDR2 YSYEKL. Each cell subset's genomic DNA was divided evenly among several immunoSEQ plates. Produced via immunoSEQ multiplex PCR; TCRdb's table is partial and in-frame only. The sample includes about 2.2 million clones, approximately 94% seen only once; the top ten take around 1.7%. Naive CD8 cells comprised CD45RO-negative, CCR7-positively selected cells, excluding terminally differentiated effector memory CD45RA+ cells. Whole-study findings and limits: The represented genetic and exposure-history diversity was limited by the small number of donors. Clonotype sharing across several donors was observed for 4% to 5.5% of naive CD4 clonotypes.

V and J are TRBV4-1 and TRBJ1-1, with D unresolved. This sequence originates from a man between 18 and 29 years old in good health. Some clones in this sample may be carry-over from other donors' samples. The sequencing sample was made of naive CD8+ T cells from PBMCs. The CDR3 here is CASSQRLNTEAFF. The CDR3 DNA follows: TGCGCCAGCAGCCAACGCCTAAACACTGAAGCTTTCTTT.